The source of this T cell receptor (beta chain) is a study of T cell repertoires in cytomegalovirus infection. In TCRdb, the reads were re-called with MiXCR into one record per CDR3 protein. The data hold around 530,000 distinct CDR3 sequences, with about 26% observed a single time. Looked up from germline, CDR1 is MNHNS and CDR2 is SASEGT. The CDR3 spans 15 residues. V lost 6 bases and J lost 2, with 16 bases in between. A few counts support this clonotype. The sequenced sample consisted of PBMCs. The receptor's source is a human donor in good health (CMV status not recorded). Some clones in this sample may be carry-over from other donors' samples. This sequence joins TRBV6-1 and TRBJ2-5, with D perhaps matching TRBD1 (7 bases). CDR3 nucleotides: TGTGCCAGCAGGGAGGGGACAGTGAAACAAGAGACCCAGTACTTC. It yields the protein CASREGTVKQETQYF.